The entry below describes one T cell receptor (beta chain). As handled by the study authors: From reference gene primer amplification, estimates of nucleated cell counts were derived. Measured with immunoSEQ multiplex PCR; TCRdb has only the in-frame clones, and not every one. V and J calls and clone size are copied from that table; D and trimming were computed from the DNA. Of around 270,000 clones listed, 70% to 90% are singletons. The data were obtained in a study of blood T cell repertoires in COVID-19. The overall study: Sources were T cells, B-cell-depleted T cells, or PBMCs; the material itself was cDNA or gDNA.

Germline assignment: CDR1 LNHDA and CDR2 SQIVND (reference sequence). The length of the CDR3 is 14 residues. V trimming: 2 bases; J trimming: 4 bases; junction bases outside the gene matches: 4. Followed over time, Seattle patients had been enrolled while infection was active. The genes are TRBV19 and TRBJ2-5; 7 bases line up with TRBD2. The source of this sequence is a human donor with COVID-19, enrolled during active disease. The donor label of this sample is uncertain. Sequenced: peripheral blood. CDR3 nucleotides: TGTGCCAGTAGTATATCTAGCGGAGGAGAGACCCAGTACTTC. It codes for CASSISSGGETQYF.